The 32 T cell receptor beta chains presented below share a single source sample, sequenced in a study of blood T cell repertoires in COVID-19. The repertoire was sequenced with immunoSEQ multiplex PCR; TCRdb's copy has only in-frame clones and lacks some. The data hold about 190,000 clones, with over 80% observed a single time. Input material: peripheral blood. The origin of the receptors is a woman aged 55-69 years with COVID-19, enrolled during active disease.

This rearrangement joins TRBV7-3 to TRBJ1-1, with 7 bases aligning to TRBD1. V lost 5 bases, J lost 5 bases, and 5 bases stayed unmatched. From germline, CDR1 is SGHTA and CDR2 FQGTGA. The CDR3 length is 13 residues. In nucleotides, the CDR3 is TGTGCCAGCAGCGTGACAGGGAGGACTGAAGCTTTCTTT. Translation gives CASSVTGRTEAFF.

The V gene is TRBV29-1, the J gene TRBJ1-2; no firm D call. The length of the CDR3 is 13 residues. The germline gives CDR1 SQVTM, CDR2 ANQGSEA. Trimming took off 2 bases at V and 0 bases at J, with 7 bases between the two ends. The CDR3 coding sequence is TGCAGCGTTGAATCCCAAACTAACTATGGCTACACCTTC. It translates to CSVESQTNYGYTF.

CDR3 amino acids: CASSRGQGISYEQYF. The CDR3 coding sequence is TGTGCCAGCAGCCGCGGACAGGGGATCTCCTACGAGCAGTACTTC. V and J are TRBV25-1 and TRBJ2-7; 9 bases map to TRBD1. From germline, CDR1 is MGHDK and CDR2 SYGVNS. Losses at the gene ends were 6 bases for V and 0 bases for J; bases not matched to a gene: 6. The length of the CDR3 is 15 residues.

The sample holds a few counts of this clone. The V gene is TRBV27, the J gene TRBJ2-1; tentatively, D is TRBD2 (5 bases). The germline V gene encodes CDR1 MNHEY and CDR2 SMNVEV (reference sequence). This CDR3 is 15 amino acids long. Trimming removed 0 bases from V and 7 bases from J, with 13 bases in between. The CDR3 DNA sequence: TGTGCCAGCAGTTTATCGGTTTCGGGCGGGAATGAGCAGTTCTTC. It encodes CASSLSVSGGNEQFF.

The chain joins TRBV6-5 to TRBJ1-2; a possible D gene is TRBD1 (5 bases). The germline V gene encodes CDR1 MNHEY and CDR2 SVGAGI. This CDR3 has 15 residues. Trimming took off 1 base at V and 6 bases at J, with 15 bases between the two ends. The CDR3 nucleotides are TGTGCCAGCAGTTACTTGGGGGGTAGTAAGGATGGCTACACCTTC. Translation: CASSYLGGSKDGYTF.

This clone was seen more than once but under ten times. This chain connects TRBV30 to TRBJ2-1; 8 positions match TRBD1. CDR3 length: 20 amino acids. The V gene's germline CDR1 is GTSNPN and CDR2 SVGIG (reference sequence). V lost 0 bases, J lost 0 bases, and 16 bases stayed unmatched. CDR3 coding DNA: TGTGCCTGGAGTGTATGGGGCTTGGCAGGGGGCGATACCTCCTACAATGAGCAGTTCTTC. The encoded protein is CAWSVWGLAGGDTSYNEQFF.

This clone is a singleton in its sample. The V gene is TRBV27, the J gene TRBJ1-6; D is ambiguous. This CDR3 is 14 amino acids long. Per the germline V gene, CDR1 is MNHEY and CDR2 is SMNVEV (reference sequence). V lost 3 bases and J 10 bases, leaving 13 bases between the germline ends. CDR3 bases: TGTGCCAGCAGTTTTAAGCCGGGTGGGTCACCCCTCCACTTT. As protein: CASSFKPGGSPLHF.

This chain uses TRBV9 with TRBJ2-1, with TRBD2 matching 9 bases. V shed 1 base, J shed 0 bases, and the junction held 5 bases outside the gene matches. The germline V gene encodes CDR1 SGDLS and CDR2 YYNGEE. CDR3 length equals 17 residues. The CDR3 loop is CASSVSAGGHSYNEQFF. The CDR3 bases are TGTGCCAGCAGCGTATCGGCGGGGGGGCACTCCTACAATGAGCAGTTCTTC.

This chain links TRBV6-6 with TRBJ1-1; 7 nucleotides line up with TRBD1. V dropped 7 bases and J dropped 7; count of bases not matched to a gene: 9. The CDR3 has 13 residues. The germline V gene encodes CDR1 MNHNY and CDR2 SVGAGI (reference sequence). CDR3 residues: CASTEGQRFEAFF. The CDR3 nucleotides read TGTGCCAGCACCGAGGGACAGAGGTTTGAAGCTTTCTTT.

The chain links TRBV7-3 to TRBJ2-1; 12 nucleotides agree with TRBD2. Looked up from germline, CDR1 is SGHTA and CDR2 is FQGTGA. The CDR3 runs to 15 residues. Unmatched junction bases numbered 8, after V lost 5 bases and J lost 9 bases. The CDR3 nucleotides read TGTGCCAGCAGCCCCTGGGGACTAGCGGGCACTGAGCAGTTCTTC. Protein sequence: CASSPWGLAGTEQFF.

CDR3 nucleotides: TGTGCCTGGAGTGTAGGGCAGGGGGTGCTCTACGAGCAGTACTTC. It translates to CAWSVGQGVLYEQYF. This chain links TRBV30 with TRBJ2-7, with 7 bases aligning to TRBD1. Per the germline V gene, CDR1 is GTSNPN and CDR2 is SVGIG (reference sequence). The CDR3 covers 15 residues. Trimming cost V 0 bases and J 3 bases; bases outside gene matches: 8. The full variable domain, in which reference TRBV30 and TRBJ2-7 provide the parts outside the CDR3, is SQTIHQWPATLVQPVGSPLSLECTVEGTSNPNLYWYRQAAGRGLQLLFYSVGIGQISSEVPQNLSASRPQDRQFILSSKKLLLSDSGFYLCAWSVGQGVLYEQYFGPGTRLTVT.

The chain is built from TRBV9 and TRBJ1-5, with D perhaps matching TRBD1 (5 bases). Germline V CDR1 and CDR2: SGDLS, YYNGEE. The ends were cut back, 5 bases at V and 3 bases at J, with 15 bases in the middle. This CDR3 contains 15 residues. The CDR3 sequence is CASSLRRGSNQPQHF. The CDR3 DNA reads TGTGCCAGCAGTCTTCGGAGGGGTTCCAATCAGCCCCAGCATTTT.

The J gene is TRBJ1-1, the V gene TRBV4-2, with a tentative D call TRBD1 (6 bases). CDR1 is LGHNA, CDR2 YNFKEQ, per germline. Trimming removed 0 bases from V and 8 bases from J, with 22 bases in between. The CDR3 has 17 residues. CDR3 sequence: CASSQESLNREDTEAFF. The CDR3, as DNA: TGTGCCAGCAGCCAAGAGAGCCTAAACAGGGAAGATACAGAAGCTTTCTTT.

The chain carries TRBV12-3 or TRBV12-4 and TRBJ2-1; 8 positions match TRBD1. The junction had 4 bases not matched to a gene; V was cut back by 8 bases and J by 4 bases. This CDR3 contains 13 residues. The CDR3 region is CASGQGRYNEQFF. CDR3 DNA: TGTGCCAGCGGACAGGGCCGTTACAATGAGCAGTTCTTC.

The chain uses TRBV4-2 and TRBJ2-5; 10 bases fit TRBD1. V was pared by 1 base and J by 5 bases, with 7 bases of the junction left unmatched. The CDR3 consists of 16 residues. From germline, CDR1 is LGHNA and CDR2 YNFKEQ. CDR3 nucleotides: TGTGCCAGCAGCCAAGGGGACAGGGGAGAGTTCGAGACCCAGTACTTC. Its protein is CASSQGDRGEFETQYF.

The CDR3 DNA is TGTGCCAGCAGCTCTACAGATATCACTGAAGCTTTCTTT. Translation gives CASSSTDITEAFF. This sequence joins TRBV5-4 and TRBJ1-1; D not certain. The germline gives CDR1 SGHNT, CDR2 YYREEE (reference sequence). V was pared by 3 bases and J by 4 bases, with 10 bases between. The CDR3 contains 13 residues.

The J gene is TRBJ1-6, the V gene TRBV27, with TRBD1 matching 9 bases. Germline V CDR1 and CDR2: MNHEY, SMNVEV (reference sequence). With V trimmed by 4 bases and J by 0 bases, 10 bases remained unmatched. The CDR3 spans 19 residues. The CDR3 nucleotides are TGTGCCAGCAGTTCATTCTCCGGGACAGGGAGCTCCTATAATTCACCCCTCCACTTT. Its translation: CASSSFSGTGSSYNSPLHF.

V is TRBV5-4 and J is TRBJ2-1; D might be TRBD2 (6 bases). The V gene lost 4 bases and the J gene lost 7 bases, with 18 bases spanning the gap. The CDR3 has 15 residues. Germline V gives CDR1 SGHNT, CDR2 YYREEE (reference sequence). This CDR3 reads CASSGPGLANNEQFF. CDR3 DNA: TGTGCCAGCAGCGGGCCGGGACTGGCAAATAATGAGCAGTTCTTC.

The chain couples TRBV27 to TRBJ1-2; D is perhaps TRBD1 (6 bases). The CDR3 extends over 15 amino acids. Germline V gives CDR1 MNHEY, CDR2 SMNVEV (reference sequence). Trimming took 1 base from V and 3 from J, leaving 12 bases between them. CDR3: CASSLYRDGHYGYTF. The CDR3 DNA is TGTGCCAGCAGTTTATACAGGGACGGTCACTATGGCTACACCTTC.

This chain connects TRBV6-1 to TRBJ2-4, with D tentatively TRBD1 (7 bases). The CDR3 loop spans 19 amino acids. Trimming took 2 bases from V and 0 from J, leaving 20 bases between them. Germline V gene lookup returns CDR1 MNHNS and CDR2 SASEGT. The CDR3 loop reads CASSESFLAGQTAKNIQYF. As DNA, the CDR3 is TGTGCCAGCAGTGAATCTTTTCTTGCGGGACAGACAGCCAAAAACATTCAGTACTTC.

This clone was recorded a few times. The J gene is TRBJ1-3, the V gene TRBV6-5; 8 bases are shared with TRBD1. This CDR3 has 13 residues. V gave up 9 bases and J gave up 4 bases; unmatched junction bases: 5. Germline V gene lookup returns CDR1 MNHEY and CDR2 SVGAGI. CDR3 amino acids: CASGDRLGNTIYF. CDR3 coding DNA: TGTGCCAGTGGGGACAGGTTGGGAAACACCATATATTTT.

J is TRBJ1-5 and V is TRBV11-2; D might be TRBD1 (5 bases). The V gene lost 1 base and the J gene lost 5 bases, with 15 bases spanning the gap. CDR3 length equals 16 residues. CDR1 is SGHAT, CDR2 FQNNGV, per germline. The CDR3 sequence: CASSLGVGGVHQPQHF. The DNA for the CDR3 is TGTGCCAGCAGCTTAGGTGTCGGGGGGGTACATCAGCCCCAGCATTTT.

The chain joins TRBV30 to TRBJ2-5; possible D gene TRBD1, 6 bases. CDR1 and CDR2 from the germline V gene are GTSNPN and SVGIG (reference sequence). The CDR3 length is 13 residues. Trimming stripped 6 bases from V and 5 bases from J, with 16 bases between. CDR3 region: CACSRQGPETQYF. Here the CDR3 DNA reads TGTGCCTGTTCCCGGCAGGGGCCGGAGACCCAGTACTTC.

The gene calls are TRBV3-1 (or the pseudogene TRBV3-2) and TRBJ1-2; D may be TRBD1 (5 bases). V lost 2 bases to trimming and J lost 8 bases, with 12 bases between them. The CDR3 consists of 13 residues. CDR1 and CDR2 (germline): LGHDT, YNNKEL (reference sequence). The CDR3 loop is CASSQSVTGGYTF. The CDR3 region has the DNA TGTGCCAGCAGCCAAAGTGTAACAGGAGGCTACACCTTC.

The chain joins TRBV5-1 to TRBJ2-3; the D gene is possibly TRBD1 (5 bases). The CDR3 sequence is 14 residues long. CDR1 is SGHRS and CDR2 is YFSETQ in the germline V gene. The V gene lost 0 bases and the J gene lost 2 bases, with 7 bases spanning the gap. DNA of the CDR3: TGCGCCAGCAGCTTGGGACAGTACACAGATACGCAGTATTTT. It codes for CASSLGQYTDTQYF. The full variable domain, rest sourced from reference TRBV5-1 and TRBJ2-3, is KAGVTQTPRYLIKTRGQQVTLSCSPISGHRSVSWYQQTPGQGLQFLFEYFSETQRNKGNFPGRFSGRQFSNSRSEMNVSTLELGDSALYLCASSLGQYTDTQYFGPGTRLTVL.

V gene TRBV9 combines with J gene TRBJ1-1; D perhaps matches TRBD1 (6 bases). CDR1 and CDR2 from the germline V gene are SGDLS and YYNGEE. The CDR3 runs to 16 residues. The V end lost 0 bases, the J end lost 1 base, and 13 bases lay between the germline ends. CDR3 in amino acids: CASSVASQGTNTEAFF. The CDR3 DNA follows: TGTGCCAGCAGCGTAGCTAGTCAGGGGACGAACACTGAAGCTTTCTTT. The whole variable domain, remainder taken from reference TRBV9 and TRBJ1-1, is DSGVTQTPKHLITATGQRVTLRCSPRSGDLSVYWYQQSLDQGLQFLIQYYNGEERAKGNILERFSAQQFPDLHSELNLSSLELGDSALYFCASSVASQGTNTEAFFGQGTRLTVV.

This clone appeared a few times. The chain employs TRBV19 and TRBJ1-5; D might be TRBD1 (6 bases). Trimming cost V 3 bases and J 3 bases, with 12 bases left between them. CDR3 length: 15 residues. In germline, CDR1 is LNHDA, CDR2 SQIVND (reference sequence). Here the CDR3 reads CASSMSRGNNQPQHF. CDR3 coding DNA: TGTGCCAGTAGTATGAGTAGGGGGAACAATCAGCCCCAGCATTTT. The full variable domain, its missing parts supplied by reference TRBV19 and TRBJ1-5, is DGGITQSPKYLFRKEGQNVTLSCEQNLNHDAMYWYRQDPGQGLRLIYYSQIVNDFQKGDIAEGYSVSREKKESFPLTVTSAQKNPTAFYLCASSMSRGNNQPQHFGDGTRLSIL.

The gene calls are TRBV6-5 and TRBJ1-2, with D uncertain. Germline V CDR1 and CDR2: MNHEY, SVGAGI. The CDR3 is made up of 15 amino acids. Trimming left V 6 bases short and J 4 bases short, with 18 bases between. CDR3 protein: CASSPEGNLIYGYTF. DNA of the CDR3: TGTGCCAGCAGCCCAGAGGGCAACCTCATCTATGGCTACACCTTC.

This clone was seen more than once but under ten times. The chain employs TRBV11-2 and TRBJ2-1; 8 nucleotides match TRBD2. The trim removed 5 bases at V and 5 bases at J, leaving 14 bases unmatched. In germline, CDR1 is SGHAT, CDR2 FQNNGV. This CDR3 has 17 amino acids. This CDR3 reads CASSVSGMFYGNNEQFF. For the CDR3, the DNA is TGTGCCAGCAGCGTTAGCGGGATGTTTTATGGGAACAATGAGCAGTTCTTC.

In this sample, this clone turned up many times. Other DNA sequences in this sample translate to the same CDR3. This chain links TRBV19 with TRBJ1-1, with 8 bases matching TRBD1. This CDR3 comprises 13 residues. The germline V gene encodes CDR1 LNHDA and CDR2 SQIVND (reference sequence). Germline trimming cut 2 bases from V and 5 bases from J; bases unmatched to any gene: 1. This CDR3 reads CASSIQGATEAFF. The CDR3 nucleotides are TGTGCCAGTAGTATACAGGGGGCAACTGAAGCTTTCTTT.

V gene TRBV9 combines with J gene TRBJ1-1, with 9 nucleotides matching TRBD1. Germline assignment: CDR1 SGDLS and CDR2 YYNGEE. CDR3 length equals 15 residues. Trimming took 4 bases from V and 4 from J; bases not matched to a gene: 8. CDR3 nucleotide sequence: TGTGCCAGCAGCCCCGGGACAGGGAGAGGCACTGAAGCTTTCTTT. The encoded protein is CASSPGTGRGTEAFF.

This chain uses TRBV15 with TRBJ1-6, with 7 bases matching TRBD1. This CDR3 region has 19 residues. V trimming: 8 bases; J trimming: 4 bases; junction bases outside the gene matches: 20. Germline-derived CDR1 and CDR2 are LNHNV and YYDKDF (reference sequence). The CDR3 spells CATGSPEGGGTAYNSPLHF. The CDR3 DNA reads as TGTGCCACCGGTTCACCCGAAGGAGGGGGCACCGCTTATAATTCACCCCTCCACTTT.